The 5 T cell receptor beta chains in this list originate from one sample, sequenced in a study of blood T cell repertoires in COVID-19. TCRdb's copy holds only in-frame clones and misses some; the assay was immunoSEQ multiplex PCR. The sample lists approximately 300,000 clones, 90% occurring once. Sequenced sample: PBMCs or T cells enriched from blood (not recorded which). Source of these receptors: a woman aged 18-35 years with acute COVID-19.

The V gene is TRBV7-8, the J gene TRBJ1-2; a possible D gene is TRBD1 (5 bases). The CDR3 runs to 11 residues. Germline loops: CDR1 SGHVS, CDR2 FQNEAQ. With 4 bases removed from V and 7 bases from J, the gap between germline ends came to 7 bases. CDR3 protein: CASSSRGGYTF. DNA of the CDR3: TGTGCCAGCAGCTCTAGGGGTGGCTACACCTTC.

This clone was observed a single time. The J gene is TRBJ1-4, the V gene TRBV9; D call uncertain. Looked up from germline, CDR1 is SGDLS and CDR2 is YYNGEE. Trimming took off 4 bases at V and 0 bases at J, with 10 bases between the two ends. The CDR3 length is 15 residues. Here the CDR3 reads CASSPRLSTNEKLFF. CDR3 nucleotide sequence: TGTGCCAGCAGCCCTCGACTGTCAACTAATGAAAAACTGTTTTTT. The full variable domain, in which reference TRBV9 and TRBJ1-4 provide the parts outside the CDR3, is DSGVTQTPKHLITATGQRVTLRCSPRSGDLSVYWYQQSLDQGLQFLIQYYNGEERAKGNILERFSAQQFPDLHSELNLSSLELGDSALYFCASSPRLSTNEKLFFGSGTQLSVL.

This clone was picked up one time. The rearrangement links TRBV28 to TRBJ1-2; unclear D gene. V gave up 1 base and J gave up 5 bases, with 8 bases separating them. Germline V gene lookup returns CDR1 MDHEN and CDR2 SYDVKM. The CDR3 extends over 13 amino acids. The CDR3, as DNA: TGTGCCAGCAGTTTATCGTCAGGATATGGCTACACCTTC. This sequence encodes CASSLSSGYGYTF.

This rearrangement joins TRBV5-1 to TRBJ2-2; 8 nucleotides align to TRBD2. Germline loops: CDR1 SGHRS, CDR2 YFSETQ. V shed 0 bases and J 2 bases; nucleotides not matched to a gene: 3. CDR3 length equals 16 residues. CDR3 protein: CASSLGSGGNTGELFF. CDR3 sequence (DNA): TGCGCCAGCAGCTTGGGGAGCGGGGGCAACACCGGGGAGCTGTTTTTT.

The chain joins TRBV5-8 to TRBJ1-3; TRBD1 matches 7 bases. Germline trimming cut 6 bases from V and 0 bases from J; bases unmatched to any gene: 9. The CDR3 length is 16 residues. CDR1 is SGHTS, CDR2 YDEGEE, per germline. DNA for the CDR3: TGTGCCAGCAAGCCTATAGGGACAGCCTCTGGAAACACCATATATTTT. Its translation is CASKPIGTASGNTIYF.